The TCR beta chain under discussion was sequenced for a study of cytomegalovirus exposure and HLA in healthy donors. Sequencing used immunoSEQ multiplex PCR; TCRdb keeps in-frame clones, though not all of them. The sample includes some 120,000 clones, more than 75% of them seen just once. Study results and caveats: The authors listed about 170 TCR beta chains as cytomegalovirus-associated.

CDR1 is SGHNT and CDR2 is YYREEE in the germline V gene (reference sequence). The CDR3 has 15 amino acids. Trimming at V came to 2 bases and at J to 4 bases, leaving 3 bases not matched to a gene. About this clone: The antigen remains undetermined.

The genes are TRBV5-4 and TRBJ1-3; 10 bases align to TRBD1. The sequence derives from a woman in her 30s in good health and CMV-seronegative. The specimen was PBMCs. The CDR3 bases are TGTGCCAGCAGCTTCGACAGGGGGCTCGGAAACACCATATATTTT. Its protein is CASSFDRGLGNTIYF.